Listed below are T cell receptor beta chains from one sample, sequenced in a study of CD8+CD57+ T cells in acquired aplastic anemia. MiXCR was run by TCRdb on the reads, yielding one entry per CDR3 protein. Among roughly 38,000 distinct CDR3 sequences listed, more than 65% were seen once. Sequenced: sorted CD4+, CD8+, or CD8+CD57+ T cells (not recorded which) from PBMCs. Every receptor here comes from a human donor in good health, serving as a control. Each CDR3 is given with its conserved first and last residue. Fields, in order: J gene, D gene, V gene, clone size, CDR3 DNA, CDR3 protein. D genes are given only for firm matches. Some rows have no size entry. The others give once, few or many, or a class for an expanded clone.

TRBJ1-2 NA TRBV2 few TGTGCCAGCAGTCACAGGCCTCCTTTCTATGGCTACACCTTC CASSHRPPFYGYTF
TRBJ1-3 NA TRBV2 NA TGTGCCAGCGTTGATGCTGGAAACACCATATATTTT CASVDAGNTIYF
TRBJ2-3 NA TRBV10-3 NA TGTGCCATCAGTGAAGGAACAGTCCTTACCACAGATACGCAGTATTTT CAISEGTVLTTDTQYF
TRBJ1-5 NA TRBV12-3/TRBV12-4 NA TGTGCCAGCAGTTTTAGTAACAATCAGCCCCAGCATTTT CASSFSNNQPQHF
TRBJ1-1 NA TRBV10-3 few TGTGCCATCAGCCGGACCGGGAACACTGAAGCTTTCTTT CAISRTGNTEAFF
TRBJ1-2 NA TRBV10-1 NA TGCGCCAGCAGCCCAGACCCGGGTTTTAGCTATGGCTACACCTTC CASSPDPGFSYGYTF
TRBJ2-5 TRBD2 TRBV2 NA TGTGCCAGCAGTGGGGCGGGGGGGCAAGAGACCCAGTACTTC CASSGAGGQETQYF
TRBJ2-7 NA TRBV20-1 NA TGCAGTGCTCCATGGGGGCAGGGCTCCTACGAGCAGTACTTC CSAPWGQGSYEQYF
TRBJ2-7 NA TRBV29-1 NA TGCAGCGTTGAGGGATCCTACGAGCAGTACTTC CSVEGSYEQYF
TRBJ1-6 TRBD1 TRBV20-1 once TGCAGTGCTAACCGACAGGGGGCGAGGAATTCACCCCTCCACTTT CSANRQGARNSPLHF
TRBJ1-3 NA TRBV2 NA TGTGCCAGCAGTGAACCCTCTGGAAACACCATATATTTT CASSEPSGNTIYF
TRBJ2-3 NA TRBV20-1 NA TGCAGTGCTAACAGGGCCACAGATACGCAGTATTTT CSANRATDTQYF